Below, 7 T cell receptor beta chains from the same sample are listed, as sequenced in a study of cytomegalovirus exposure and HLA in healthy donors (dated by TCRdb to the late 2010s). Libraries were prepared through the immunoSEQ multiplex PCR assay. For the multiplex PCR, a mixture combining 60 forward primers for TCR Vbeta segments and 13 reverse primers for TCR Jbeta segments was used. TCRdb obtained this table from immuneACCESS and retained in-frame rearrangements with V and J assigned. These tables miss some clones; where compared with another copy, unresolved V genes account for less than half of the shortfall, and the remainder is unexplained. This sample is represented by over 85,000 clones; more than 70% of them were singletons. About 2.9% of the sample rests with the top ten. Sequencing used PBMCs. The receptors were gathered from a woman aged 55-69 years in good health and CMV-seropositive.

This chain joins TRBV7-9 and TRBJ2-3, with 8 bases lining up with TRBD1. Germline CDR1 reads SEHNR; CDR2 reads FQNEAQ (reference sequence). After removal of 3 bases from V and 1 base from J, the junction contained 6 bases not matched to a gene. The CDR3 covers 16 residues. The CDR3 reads CASSFPGGWGTDTQYF. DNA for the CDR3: TGTGCCAGCAGCTTCCCAGGGGGCTGGGGCACAGATACGCAGTATTTT. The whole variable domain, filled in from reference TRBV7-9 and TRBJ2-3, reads DTGVSQNPRHKITKRGQNVTFRCDPISEHNRLYWYRQTLGQGPEFLTYFQNEAQLEKSRLLSDRFSAERPKGSFSTLEIQRTEQGDSAMYLCASSFPGGWGTDTQYFGPGTRLTVL.

CDR3 loop: CASSLAGGTKNIQYF. In DNA, the CDR3 is TGCGCCAGCAGCTTGGCAGGCGGGACCAAAAACATTCAGTACTTC. The genes are TRBV5-1 and TRBJ2-4; tentatively, D is TRBD2 (6 bases). This CDR3 has 15 amino acids. V lost 0 bases and J 2 bases, leaving 9 bases between the germline ends. CDR1 SGHRS and CDR2 YFSETQ come from the germline V gene.

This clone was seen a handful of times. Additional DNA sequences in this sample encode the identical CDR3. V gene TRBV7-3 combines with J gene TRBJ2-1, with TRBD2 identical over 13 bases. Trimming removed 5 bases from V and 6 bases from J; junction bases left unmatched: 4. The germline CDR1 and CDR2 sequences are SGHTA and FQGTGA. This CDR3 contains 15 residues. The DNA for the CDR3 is TGTGCCAGCAGCCCAGGGACTAGCGGGATCAATGAGCAGTTCTTC. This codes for CASSPGTSGINEQFF.

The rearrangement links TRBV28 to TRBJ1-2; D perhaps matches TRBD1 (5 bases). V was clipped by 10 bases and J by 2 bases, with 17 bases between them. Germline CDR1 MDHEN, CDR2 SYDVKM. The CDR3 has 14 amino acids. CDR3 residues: CATPRPGNNYGYTF. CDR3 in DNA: TGTGCCACACCCCGCCCAGGGAACAACTATGGCTACACCTTC.

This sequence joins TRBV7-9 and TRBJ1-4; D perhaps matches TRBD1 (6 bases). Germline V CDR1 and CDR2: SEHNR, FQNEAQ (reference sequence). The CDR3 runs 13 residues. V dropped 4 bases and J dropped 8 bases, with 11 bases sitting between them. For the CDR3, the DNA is TGTGCCAGCAGCTATAACAGGGAGGAAAAACTGTTTTTT. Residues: CASSYNREEKLFF.

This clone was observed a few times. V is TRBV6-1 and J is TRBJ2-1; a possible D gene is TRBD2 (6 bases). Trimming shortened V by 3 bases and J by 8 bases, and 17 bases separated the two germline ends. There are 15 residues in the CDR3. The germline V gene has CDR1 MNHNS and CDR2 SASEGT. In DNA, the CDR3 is TGTGCCAGCAGTGACGGGGGACTCAGTGCGGATGAGCAGTTCTTC. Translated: CASSDGGLSADEQFF.

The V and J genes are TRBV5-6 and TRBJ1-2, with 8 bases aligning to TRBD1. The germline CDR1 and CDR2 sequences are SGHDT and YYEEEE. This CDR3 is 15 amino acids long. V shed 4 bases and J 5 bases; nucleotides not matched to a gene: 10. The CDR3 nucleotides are TGTGCCAGCAGCCATTGGACAGGGAGGGGATATGGCTACACCTTC. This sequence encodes CASSHWTGRGYGYTF.